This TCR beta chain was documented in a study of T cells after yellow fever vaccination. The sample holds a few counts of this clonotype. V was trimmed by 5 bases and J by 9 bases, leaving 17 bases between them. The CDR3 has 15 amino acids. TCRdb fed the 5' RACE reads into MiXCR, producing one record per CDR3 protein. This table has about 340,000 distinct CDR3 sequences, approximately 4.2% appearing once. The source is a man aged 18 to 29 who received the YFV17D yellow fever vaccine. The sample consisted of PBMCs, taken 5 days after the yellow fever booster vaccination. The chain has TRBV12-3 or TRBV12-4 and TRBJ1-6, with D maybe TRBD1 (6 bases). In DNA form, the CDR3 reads TGTGCCAGCAGTGCTGGGGGGGGCCCTAGTTCACCCCTCCACTTT. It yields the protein CASSAGGGPSSPLHF.